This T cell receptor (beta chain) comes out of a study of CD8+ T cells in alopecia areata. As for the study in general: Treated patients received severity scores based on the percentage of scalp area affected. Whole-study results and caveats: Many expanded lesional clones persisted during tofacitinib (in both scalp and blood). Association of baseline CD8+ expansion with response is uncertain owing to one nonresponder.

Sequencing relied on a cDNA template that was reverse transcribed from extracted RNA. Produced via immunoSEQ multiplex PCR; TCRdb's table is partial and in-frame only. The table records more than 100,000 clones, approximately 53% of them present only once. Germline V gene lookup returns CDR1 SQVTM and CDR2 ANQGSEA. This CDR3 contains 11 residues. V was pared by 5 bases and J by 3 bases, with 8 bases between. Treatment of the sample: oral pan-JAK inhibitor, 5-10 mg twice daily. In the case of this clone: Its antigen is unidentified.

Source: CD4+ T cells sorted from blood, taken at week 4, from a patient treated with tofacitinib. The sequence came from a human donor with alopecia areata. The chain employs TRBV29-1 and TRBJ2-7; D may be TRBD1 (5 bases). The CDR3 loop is CSVTDSYEQYF. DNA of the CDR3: TGCAGCGTTACTGACAGCTACGAGCAGTACTTC.